The 15 T cell receptor beta chains in this list originate from one sample, sequenced in a study of T cells of healthy individuals. TCRdb recomputed calls from the 5' RACE reads with MiXCR, one row per CDR3 protein. The table has 60,000 to 70,000 distinct CDR3 sequences, around 15% seen once. The source of these receptors is a human donor in good health.

This clonotype was seen ten or more times. This rearrangement joins TRBV4-2 to TRBJ2-7, with D possibly matching TRBD2 (5 bases). Germline V gene lookup returns CDR1 LGHNA and CDR2 YNFKEQ. The CDR3 covers 14 residues. V lost 1 base and J 2 bases, leaving 9 bases between the germline ends. Written as DNA, the CDR3 is TGTGCCAGCAGCCAAGGCCCGGGGACCTACGAGCAGTACTTC. Its protein product is CASSQGPGTYEQYF.

This clonotype has ten or more counts. V and J are TRBV28 and TRBJ1-6, with D possibly being TRBD1 (6 bases). This CDR3 contains 13 residues. V was shortened by 11 bases and J by 2 bases, with 10 bases between the two germline ends. Looked up from germline, CDR1 is MDHEN and CDR2 is SYDVKM. CDR3 bases: TGTGCCGCTGGGGGCACCTATAATTCACCCCTCCACTTT. Its protein product is CAAGGTYNSPLHF.

The J gene is TRBJ2-3, the V gene TRBV4-1; 9 positions match TRBD2. V lost 4 bases, J lost 5 bases, and 13 bases stayed unmatched. The CDR3 has 17 amino acids. The germline V gene encodes CDR1 MGHRA and CDR2 YSYEKL. This CDR3 reads CASSPEGGGGALDTQYF. In DNA, the CDR3 is TGCGCCAGCAGCCCCGAGGGAGGCGGGGGGGCCTTAGATACGCAGTATTTT.

A few counts support this clonotype. The chain recombines TRBV7-3 with TRBJ2-1; 11 positions match TRBD2. Trimming removed 6 bases from V and 10 bases from J; junction bases left unmatched: 14. Germline values: CDR1 SGHTA, CDR2 FQGTGA. CDR3 length: 16 amino acids. The chain's CDR3 is CASRSVSGRAITEQFF. CDR3 coding DNA: TGTGCCAGCAGGTCAGTTAGCGGGAGGGCGATTACGGAGCAGTTCTTC.

The table lists this clonotype with a few counts. V usage is TRBV27 and J usage is TRBJ1-2; D remains ambiguous. CDR1 is MNHEY and CDR2 is SMNVEV in the germline V gene (reference sequence). The CDR3 has 13 residues. V lost 1 base, J lost 0 bases, and 3 bases lay in between. Written as DNA, the CDR3 is TGTGCCAGCAGTTTATGGGCTAACTATGGCTACACCTTC. Protein sequence: CASSLWANYGYTF.

The chain joins TRBV10-3 to TRBJ1-2; 7 nucleotides align to TRBD1. This CDR3 is 20 amino acids long. Trimming cost V 0 bases and J 0 bases; bases outside gene matches: 16. Germline CDR1 and CDR2: ENHRY and SYGVKD. This chain's CDR3 is CAISESRDRRIYLANYGYTF. The CDR3 DNA reads as TGTGCCATCAGTGAGTCGAGGGACAGACGCATTTACTTAGCTAACTATGGCTACACCTTC.

This clonotype was seen ten or more times. The V gene is TRBV6-2 or TRBV6-3, the J gene TRBJ1-2; 9 bases align to TRBD1. The germline V gene has CDR1 MNHEY and CDR2 SVGEGT. The CDR3 spans 14 residues. J lost 4 bases, V lost 6 bases, and 6 bases had no gene match. This CDR3 is CASRGTGKTYGYTF. The CDR3 bases are TGTGCCAGCAGAGGGACAGGGAAGACCTATGGCTACACCTTC.

This chain uses TRBV7-2 with TRBJ2-5; possible D gene TRBD1, 6 bases. V lost 4 bases and J 5 bases, leaving 17 bases between the germline ends. Germline-derived CDR1 and CDR2 are SGHTA and FQGNSA. CDR3 length: 15 amino acids. The CDR3 nucleotides read TGTGCCAGCAGCTCGTGGCCAAGGGGGTCGGAGACCCAGTACTTC. Translated, it gives CASSSWPRGSETQYF.

In this sample, this clonotype turned up many times. This sequence joins TRBV25-1 and TRBJ2-7, with D possibly being TRBD2 (6 bases). CDR3 size: 15 residues. Germline V gene sequence: CDR1 MGHDK, CDR2 SYGVNS. Trimming cost V 1 base and J 2 bases, with 12 bases left between them. This CDR3 is CASSESERAPYEQYF. The CDR3 DNA reads as TGTGCCAGCAGTGAATCGGAGCGGGCGCCCTACGAGCAGTACTTC.

The chain employs TRBV5-1 and TRBJ2-3, with 7 bases identical to TRBD2. Trimming cost V 0 bases and J 2 bases; bases outside gene matches: 6. Germline CDR1 and CDR2: SGHRS and YFSETQ. The CDR3 is 16 residues long. CDR3 sequence: CASSLEAGAHTDTQYF. DNA of the CDR3: TGCGCCAGCAGCTTGGAGGCGGGAGCGCACACAGATACGCAGTATTTT.

This clonotype was seen only a few times. The chain links TRBV30 to TRBJ2-4; D not resolved. V dropped 4 bases and J dropped 3 bases, with 10 bases sitting between them. The CDR3 contains 13 residues. The germline gives CDR1 GTSNPN, CDR2 SVGIG (reference sequence). The CDR3 here is CAWNGGDKNIQYF. For the CDR3, the DNA is TGTGCCTGGAACGGTGGGGACAAAAACATTCAGTACTTC.

V usage is TRBV12-3 or TRBV12-4 and J usage is TRBJ2-7, with D unclear. The CDR3 has 12 amino acids. Trimming removed 5 bases at V and 0 bases at J, with 5 bases between. CDR3 sequence: CASSPNSYEQYF. DNA of the CDR3: TGTGCCAGCAGTCCAAACTCCTACGAGCAGTACTTC.

There are many counts of this clonotype. The chain joins TRBV29-1 to TRBJ2-1; perhaps D is TRBD1 or TRBD2 (6 bases each). V dropped 7 bases and J dropped 8 bases, with 18 bases sitting between them. CDR3 size: 13 residues. Germline V gives CDR1 SQVTM, CDR2 ANQGSEA. This CDR3 reads CSGTGAAMDEQFF. In nucleotides, the CDR3 is TGCAGCGGGACGGGGGCGGCTATGGATGAGCAGTTCTTC.

The chain employs TRBV12-3 or TRBV12-4 and TRBJ1-2; weak D call: TRBD1 (5 bases). V lost 6 bases to trimming and J lost 7 bases, with 15 bases between them. This CDR3 region has 13 residues. The CDR3 DNA is TGTGCCAGCAGCCGGGGCGTTCGGGTTGGCTACACCTTC. It encodes CASSRGVRVGYTF.

This clonotype has ten or more counts. V gene TRBV15 combines with J gene TRBJ2-7, with TRBD2 matching over 7 bases. Germline trimming cut 4 bases from V and 2 bases from J; bases unmatched to any gene: 8. Germline CDR1 is LNHNV and CDR2 is YYDKDF (reference sequence). The CDR3 totals 15 residues. The CDR3 DNA sequence: TGTGCCACCAGCATTGCTAGCGGATCAACCTACGAGCAGTACTTC. This codes for CATSIASGSTYEQYF.